This TCR beta chain is from a study of technical replicates of blood from several donors. The CDR3 covers 12 residues. Germline CDR1 is GTSNPN and CDR2 is SVGIG (reference sequence). Trimming pared 8 bases from V and 0 bases from J, leaving 11 bases between. Generated by immunoSEQ multiplex PCR, the TCRdb table keeps only in-frame clones and is missing some. The table shows just over 55,000 clones, with approximately 92% occurring only once. The sample taken for sequencing was PBMCs. This clonotype was sampled from a human donor in good health. Some clones in this sample may be carry-over from other donors' samples. The V gene is TRBV30, the J gene TRBJ2-7; D is perhaps TRBD1 (5 bases). Here the CDR3 reads CAGAQDSYEQYF. In DNA form, the CDR3 reads TGTGCCGGAGCACAGGACTCCTACGAGCAGTACTTC.